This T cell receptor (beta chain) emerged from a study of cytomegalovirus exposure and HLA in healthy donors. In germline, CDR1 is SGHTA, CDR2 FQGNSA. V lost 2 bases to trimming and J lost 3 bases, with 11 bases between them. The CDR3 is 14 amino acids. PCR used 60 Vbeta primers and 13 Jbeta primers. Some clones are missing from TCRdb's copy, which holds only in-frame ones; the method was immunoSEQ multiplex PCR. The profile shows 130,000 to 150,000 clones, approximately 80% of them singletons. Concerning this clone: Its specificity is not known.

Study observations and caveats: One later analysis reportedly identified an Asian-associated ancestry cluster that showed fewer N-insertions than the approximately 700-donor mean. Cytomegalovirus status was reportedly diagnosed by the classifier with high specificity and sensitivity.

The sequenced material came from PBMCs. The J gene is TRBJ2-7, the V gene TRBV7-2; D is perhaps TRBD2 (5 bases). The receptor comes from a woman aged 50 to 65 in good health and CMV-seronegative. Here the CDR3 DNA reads TGTGCCAGCAGCTTACGTCGAAGCGGCTACGAGCAGTACTTC. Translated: CASSLRRSGYEQYF.